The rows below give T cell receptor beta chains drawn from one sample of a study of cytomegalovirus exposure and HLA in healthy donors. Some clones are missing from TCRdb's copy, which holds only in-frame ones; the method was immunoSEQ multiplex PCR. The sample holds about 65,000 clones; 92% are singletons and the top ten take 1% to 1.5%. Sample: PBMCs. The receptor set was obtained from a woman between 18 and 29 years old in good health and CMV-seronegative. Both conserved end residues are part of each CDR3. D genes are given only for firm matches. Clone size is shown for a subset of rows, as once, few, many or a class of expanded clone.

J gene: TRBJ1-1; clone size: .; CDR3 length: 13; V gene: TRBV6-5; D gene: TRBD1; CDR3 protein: CASSRGYRGEAFF; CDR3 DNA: TGTGCCAGCAGCCGGGGGTACAGGGGGGAAGCTTTCTTT
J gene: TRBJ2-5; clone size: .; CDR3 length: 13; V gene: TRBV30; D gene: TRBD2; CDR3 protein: CAWASGRGETQYF; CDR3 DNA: TGTGCCTGGGCTAGCGGGAGAGGAGAGACCCAGTACTTC
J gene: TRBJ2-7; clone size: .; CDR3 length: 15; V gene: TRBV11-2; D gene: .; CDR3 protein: CASSFMTSQDYEQYF; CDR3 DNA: TGTGCCAGCAGCTTTATGACATCCCAAGACTACGAGCAGTACTTC
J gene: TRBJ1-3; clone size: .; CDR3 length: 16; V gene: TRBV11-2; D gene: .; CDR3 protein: CASSLDSSAGGNTIYF; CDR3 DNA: TGTGCCAGCAGCTTAGATTCTTCCGCGGGTGGAAACACCATATATTTT
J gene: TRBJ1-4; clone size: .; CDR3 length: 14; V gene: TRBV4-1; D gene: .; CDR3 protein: CASSLGAREEKLFF; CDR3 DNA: TGCGCCAGCAGCCTGGGGGCAAGGGAAGAAAAACTGTTTTTT
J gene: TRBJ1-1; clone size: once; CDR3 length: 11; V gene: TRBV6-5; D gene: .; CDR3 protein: CASFSNTEAFF; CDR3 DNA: TGTGCCAGCTTTAGTAACACTGAAGCTTTCTTT
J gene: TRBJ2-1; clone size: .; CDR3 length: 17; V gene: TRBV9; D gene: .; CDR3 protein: CASSERSGTPSRNEQFF; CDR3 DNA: TGTGCCAGCAGCGAACGTTCTGGGACTCCCTCGCGGAATGAGCAGTTCTTC
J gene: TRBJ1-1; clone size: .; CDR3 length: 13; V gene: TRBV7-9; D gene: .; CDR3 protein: CASSLIGVSGAFF; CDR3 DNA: TGTGCCAGCAGCTTAATAGGTGTCAGCGGAGCTTTCTTT
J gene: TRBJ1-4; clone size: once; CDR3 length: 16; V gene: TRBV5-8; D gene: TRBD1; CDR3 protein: CASSGQGAPANEKLFF; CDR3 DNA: TGTGCCAGCAGCGGACAGGGGGCGCCGGCTAATGAAAAACTGTTTTTT
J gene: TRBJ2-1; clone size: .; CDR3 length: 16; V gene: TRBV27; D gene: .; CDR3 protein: CASSLMAAGLYNEQFF; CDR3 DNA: TGTGCCAGCAGTTTAATGGCGGCGGGACTCTACAATGAGCAGTTCTTC
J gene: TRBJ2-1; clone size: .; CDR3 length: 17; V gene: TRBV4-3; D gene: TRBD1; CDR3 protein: CASSQNYYGQGANEQFF; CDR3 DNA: TGCGCCAGCAGCCAAAATTATTACGGACAGGGAGCCAATGAGCAGTTCTTC
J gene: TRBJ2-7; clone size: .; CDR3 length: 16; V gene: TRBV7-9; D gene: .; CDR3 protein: CASSLVGQGDSYEQYF; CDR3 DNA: TGTGCCAGCAGCTTAGTAGGGCAGGGCGACTCCTACGAGCAGTACTTC
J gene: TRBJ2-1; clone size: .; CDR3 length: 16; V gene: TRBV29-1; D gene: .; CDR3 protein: CSVGPLEARASGEQFF; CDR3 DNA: TGCAGCGTTGGGCCCCTAGAGGCCAGGGCTTCGGGTGAGCAGTTCTTC
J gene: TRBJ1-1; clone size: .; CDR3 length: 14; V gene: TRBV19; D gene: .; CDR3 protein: CASNPQGPNTEAFF; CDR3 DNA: TGTGCCAGTAATCCACAGGGTCCTAACACTGAAGCTTTCTTT
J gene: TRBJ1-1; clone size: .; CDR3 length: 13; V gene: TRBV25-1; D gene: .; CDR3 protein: CATMGHLNTEAFF; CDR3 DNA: TGTGCCACCATGGGACATTTGAACACTGAAGCTTTCTTT
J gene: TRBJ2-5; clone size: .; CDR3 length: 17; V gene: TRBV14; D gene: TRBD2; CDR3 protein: CASSQGLTSGKQETQYF; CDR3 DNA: TGTGCCAGCAGCCAAGGGCTCACTAGCGGAAAACAAGAGACCCAGTACTTC
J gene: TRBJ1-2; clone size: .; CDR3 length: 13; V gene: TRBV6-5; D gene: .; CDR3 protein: CASSPRGNYGYTF; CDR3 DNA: TGTGCCAGCAGTCCCCGCGGGAACTATGGCTACACCTTC
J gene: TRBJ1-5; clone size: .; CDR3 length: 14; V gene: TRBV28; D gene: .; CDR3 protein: CASSLAGDNQPQHF; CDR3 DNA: TGTGCCAGCAGTTTGGCAGGGGACAATCAGCCCCAGCATTTT
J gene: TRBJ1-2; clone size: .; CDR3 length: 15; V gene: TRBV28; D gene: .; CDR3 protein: CASSLVADTNYGYTF; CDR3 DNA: TGTGCCAGCAGTTTGGTGGCAGACACTAACTATGGCTACACCTTC
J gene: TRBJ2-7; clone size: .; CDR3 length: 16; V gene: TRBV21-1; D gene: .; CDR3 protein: CASTRVRGTGGYEQYF; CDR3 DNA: TGTGCCAGCACCAGGGTCAGGGGCACAGGGGGCTACGAGCAGTACTTC
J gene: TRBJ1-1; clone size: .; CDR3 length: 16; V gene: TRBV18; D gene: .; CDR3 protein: CASSPPSQGLNTEAFF; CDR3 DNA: TGTGCCAGCTCACCACCGAGCCAGGGGCTGAACACTGAAGCTTTCTTT
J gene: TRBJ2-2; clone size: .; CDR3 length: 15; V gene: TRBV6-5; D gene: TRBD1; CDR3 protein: CASITTGGGTGELFF; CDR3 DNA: TGTGCCAGCATTACCACAGGGGGCGGCACCGGGGAGCTGTTTTTT
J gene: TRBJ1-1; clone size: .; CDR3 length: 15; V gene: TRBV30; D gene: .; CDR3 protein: CARSGGGGGFAEAFF; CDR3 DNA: TGTGCCCGTTCCGGGGGTGGGGGGGGATTCGCTGAAGCTTTCTTT